This T cell receptor beta chain was captured in a study of blood T cell repertoires in COVID-19. Study at large: Samples representing acute and convalescent COVID-19 were sourced from the United States, Italy and Spain.

Methods used by the authors: Reference gene primer amplification yielded estimated nucleated cell counts. The protocol was immunoSEQ multiplex PCR, while the TCRdb copy is restricted to in-frame clones and leaves out a portion. The DNA gave D and trimming, while V, J and clone size come from that table. The data show roughly 250,000 clones, roughly 82% seen once. The V segment lost 6 bases and the J segment 8 bases; nucleotides outside the gene matches: 13. The CDR3 loop spans 16 amino acids. The germline V gene encodes CDR1 ENHRY and CDR2 SYGVKD. Material: peripheral blood. This sequence originates from a woman older than 75 with active or convalescent COVID-19. V gene TRBV10-3 combines with J gene TRBJ1-4; 9 nucleotides agree with TRBD1. The CDR3 bases are TGTGCCATCAGCTTACAAAACAGGGGGCGGAGGGAAAAACTGTTTTTT. This encodes CAISLQNRGRREKLFF.